This T cell receptor beta chain emerged from a study of CD8+CD57+ T cells in acquired aplastic anemia. It was patients with CD8+CD57+ cell expansion by flow cytometry who were chosen for sequencing. CDR3 and TCR beta VDJ profiling relied on genomic DNA as the template. TCRdb reanalysed the reads using MiXCR and keeps one entry per CDR3 protein. The profile shows hundreds of thousands of distinct CDR3 sequences, 47% of them singletons. Germline CDR1 is SGHVS and CDR2 is FQNEAQ. This CDR3 comprises 14 residues. Trimming left V 1 base short and J 8 bases short, with 14 bases between. The table lists this clonotype with many counts.

The receptor was isolated from a human donor with aplastic anemia. The specimen sequenced was sorted CD4+, CD8+, or CD8+CD57+ T cells (not recorded which) from PBMCs. The chain carries TRBV7-8 and TRBJ1-2, with unresolved D. The CDR3 DNA sequence: TGTGCCAGCAGCTTAGAGCGCGACATAAGGGGCTACACCTTC. The encoded protein is CASSLERDIRGYTF.